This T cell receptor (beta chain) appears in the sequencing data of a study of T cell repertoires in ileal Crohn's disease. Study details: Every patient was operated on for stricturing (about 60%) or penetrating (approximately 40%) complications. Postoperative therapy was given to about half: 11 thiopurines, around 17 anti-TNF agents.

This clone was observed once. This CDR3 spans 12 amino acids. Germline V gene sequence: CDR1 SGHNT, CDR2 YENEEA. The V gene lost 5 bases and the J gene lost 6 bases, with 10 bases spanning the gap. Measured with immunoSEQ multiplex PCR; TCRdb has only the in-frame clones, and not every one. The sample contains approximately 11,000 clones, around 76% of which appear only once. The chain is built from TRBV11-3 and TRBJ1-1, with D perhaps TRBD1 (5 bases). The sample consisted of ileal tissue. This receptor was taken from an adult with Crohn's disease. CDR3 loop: CASSLSGAEAFF. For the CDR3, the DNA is TGTGCCAGCAGCCTTTCGGGGGCTGAAGCTTTCTTT.